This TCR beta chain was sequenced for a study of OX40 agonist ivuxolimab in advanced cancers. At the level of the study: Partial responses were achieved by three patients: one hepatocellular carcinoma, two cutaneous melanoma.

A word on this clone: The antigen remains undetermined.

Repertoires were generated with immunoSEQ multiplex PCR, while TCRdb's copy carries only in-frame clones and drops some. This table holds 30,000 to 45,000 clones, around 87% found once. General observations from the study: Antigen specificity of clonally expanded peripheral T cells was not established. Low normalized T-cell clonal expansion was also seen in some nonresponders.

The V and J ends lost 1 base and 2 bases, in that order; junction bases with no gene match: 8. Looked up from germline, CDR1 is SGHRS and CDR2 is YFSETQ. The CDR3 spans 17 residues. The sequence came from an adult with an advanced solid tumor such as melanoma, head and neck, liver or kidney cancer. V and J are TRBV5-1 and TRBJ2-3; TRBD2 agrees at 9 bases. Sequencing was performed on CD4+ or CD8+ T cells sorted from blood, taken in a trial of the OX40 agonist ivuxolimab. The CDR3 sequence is CASSLYGGRGATDTQYF. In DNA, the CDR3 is TGCGCCAGCAGCTTGTACGGCGGGAGGGGTGCCACAGATACGCAGTATTTT.